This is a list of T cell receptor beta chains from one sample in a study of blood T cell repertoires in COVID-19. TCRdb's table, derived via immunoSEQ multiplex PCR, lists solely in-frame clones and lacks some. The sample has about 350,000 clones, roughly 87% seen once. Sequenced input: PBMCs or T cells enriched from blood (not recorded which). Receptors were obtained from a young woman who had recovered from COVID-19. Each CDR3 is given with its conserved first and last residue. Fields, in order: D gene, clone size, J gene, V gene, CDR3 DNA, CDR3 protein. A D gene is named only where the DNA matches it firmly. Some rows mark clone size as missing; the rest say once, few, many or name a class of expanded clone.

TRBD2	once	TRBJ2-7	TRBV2	TGTGCCAGCAGGACCGGGGGGACCTACGAGCAGTACTTC	CASRTGGTYEQYF
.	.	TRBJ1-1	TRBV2	TGTGCCAGCCCTCAAAAGGGAGACACTGAAGCTTTCTTT	CASPQKGDTEAFF
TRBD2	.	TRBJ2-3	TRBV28	TGTGCCAGCAGTTTTAAGCGGGGGAGCACAGATACGCAGTATTTT	CASSFKRGSTDTQYF
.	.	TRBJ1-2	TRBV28	TGTGCCAGCTCCCCAGCAGGAGGGTACGGCTACACCTTC	CASSPAGGYGYTF
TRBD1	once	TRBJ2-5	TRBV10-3	TGTGCCATCCGGGACAGGGACCCGGAGACCCAGTACTTC	CAIRDRDPETQYF
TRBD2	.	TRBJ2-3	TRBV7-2	TGTGCCAGCAGCCAAGTCCCCACTAGCGGCACAGATACGCAGTATTTT	CASSQVPTSGTDTQYF
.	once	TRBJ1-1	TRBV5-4	TGTGCCAGCAGCTTTCCGTCGGACACTGAAGCTTTCTTT	CASSFPSDTEAFF
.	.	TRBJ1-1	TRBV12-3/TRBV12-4	TGTGCCAGCAGCCCCGCGGTTTACACTGAAGCTTTCTTT	CASSPAVYTEAFF
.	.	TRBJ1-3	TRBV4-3	TGCGCCAGCAGCCAGTCCGGGAACGCAGGAAACACCATATATTTT	CASSQSGNAGNTIYF
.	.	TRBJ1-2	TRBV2	TGTGCCACCTACAGGGTTGGGTATGGCTACACCTTC	CATYRVGYGYTF
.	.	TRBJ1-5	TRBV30	TGTGCCTGCCGGGACAAAAGCAATCAGCCCCAGCATTTT	CACRDKSNQPQHF
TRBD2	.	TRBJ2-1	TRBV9	TGTGCCAGCGGGGCTAGCGGGACGAATGAGCAGTTCTTC	CASGASGTNEQFF
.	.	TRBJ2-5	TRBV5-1	TGCGCCAGCAGCTTGGGGTACGGCCAAGAGACCCAGTACTTC	CASSLGYGQETQYF
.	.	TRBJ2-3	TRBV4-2	TGTGCCAGCAGCCAAGATATGAGTGGATCGGGGGTGGTTAAGCAGTATTTT	CASSQDMSGSGVVKQYF
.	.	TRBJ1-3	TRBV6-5	TGTGCCAGCAGCTCGGGGGAAGGAAACACCATATATTTT	CASSSGEGNTIYF
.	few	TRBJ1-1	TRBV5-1	TGCGCCAGCAGCTTGGCCTCGTCAGGGGATATAACTGAAGCTTTCTTT	CASSLASSGDITEAFF
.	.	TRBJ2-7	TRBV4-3	TGCGCCAGCAGCCAAGATCACGGGGCCTACGAGCAGTACTTC	CASSQDHGAYEQYF
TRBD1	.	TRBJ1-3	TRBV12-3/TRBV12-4	TGTGCCAGCAGTCTGACAGGGGGCCACACCATATATTTT	CASSLTGGHTIYF
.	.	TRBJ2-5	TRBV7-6	TGTGCCAGCAGCTTAGCGGGGGGGCCCGAAGAGACCCAGTACTTC	CASSLAGGPEETQYF
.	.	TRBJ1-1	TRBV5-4	TGTGCCAGCAGCTTGCAGGGTCCGGGTGCCACTGAAGCTTTCTTT	CASSLQGPGATEAFF
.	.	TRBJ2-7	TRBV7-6	TGTGCCAGCAGCGCGTCCGGGTCCTTATCCTACGAGCAGTACTTC	CASSASGSLSYEQYF
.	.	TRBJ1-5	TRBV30	TGTGCCTGGAGTCCCCGGGAAAGTCAGCCCCAGCATTTT	CAWSPRESQPQHF
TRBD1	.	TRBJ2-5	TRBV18	TGTGCCAGCTCACTAGGACAGGGGGGAGAGACCCAGTACTTC	CASSLGQGGETQYF
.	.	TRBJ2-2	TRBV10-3	TGTGCCATCAGTGAGACGTGGGCTAGGGGCACCGGGGAGCTGTTTTTT	CAISETWARGTGELFF
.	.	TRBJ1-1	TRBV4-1	TGCGCCAGCAGCCAAGATTGGCCCTTCTCGAACACTGAAGCTTTCTTT	CASSQDWPFSNTEAFF
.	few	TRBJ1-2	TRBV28	TGTGCCAGCGGGAGGGGGGATTATGGCTACACCTTC	CASGRGDYGYTF
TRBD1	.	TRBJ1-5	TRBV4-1	TGCGCCAGCAGCCGGGACAGGGCTCAGCCCCAGCATTTT	CASSRDRAQPQHF
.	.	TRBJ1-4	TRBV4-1	TGCGCCAGCAGCCAAGGGCCCGGGGAACGGGAAAAACTGTTTTTT	CASSQGPGEREKLFF
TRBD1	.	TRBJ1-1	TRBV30	TGTGCCTGGAGTGTAACAGGGGGCTCCACTGAAGCTTTCTTT	CAWSVTGGSTEAFF
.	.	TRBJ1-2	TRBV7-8	TGTGCCAGCAGCCAACATCAGGGGCTCAACTATGGCTACACCTTC	CASSQHQGLNYGYTF
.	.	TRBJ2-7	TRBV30	TGTGCCTGGAGGATACAGGGTTTCTCGTACGAGCAGTACTTC	CAWRIQGFSYEQYF
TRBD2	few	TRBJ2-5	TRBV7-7	TGTGCCAGCACCAAACTAGCGGGGTTGGAGACCCAGTACTTC	CASTKLAGLETQYF
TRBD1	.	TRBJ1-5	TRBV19	TGTGCCAGTAGTACACGCCGACAGGGAGCGGAAAACTATCAGCCCCAGCATTTT	CASSTRRQGAENYQPQHF
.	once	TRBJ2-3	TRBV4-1	TGCGCCAGCAGCGAGCAGGGGACTATCGGAGATACGCAGTATTTT	CASSEQGTIGDTQYF
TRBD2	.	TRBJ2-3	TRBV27	TGTGCCAGCTGGCCTAGCGGGGGGGCTGTATCGGGAGATACGCAGTATTTT	CASWPSGGAVSGDTQYF
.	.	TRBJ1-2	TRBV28	TGTGCCAGCAGTTCTCTCGGACAAAGTGAAGATGGCTACACCTTC	CASSSLGQSEDGYTF
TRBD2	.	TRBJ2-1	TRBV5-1	TGCGCCAGCAGCCACCGGGGACTAGCGGGGGGCCCCTACAATGAGCAGTTCTTC	CASSHRGLAGGPYNEQFF
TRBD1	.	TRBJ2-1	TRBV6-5	TGTGCCAGCAGTTACTCCGGGACAGGGGGATACAATGAGCAGTTCTTC	CASSYSGTGGYNEQFF
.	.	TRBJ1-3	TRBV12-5	TGTGCTAGTGGTCACCGGGGGGACTCTGGAAACACCATATATTTT	CASGHRGDSGNTIYF
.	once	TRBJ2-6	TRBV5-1	TGCGCCAGCAGCTTGGCCAAGATCGCAGGCTCAACCTCTGGGGCCAACGTCCTGACTTTC	CASSLAKIAGSTSGANVLTF
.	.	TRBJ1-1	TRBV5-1	TGCGCCAGCAGCTTGACAGGGTCGTCCACTGAAGCTTTCTTT	CASSLTGSSTEAFF
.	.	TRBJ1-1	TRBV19	TGTGCCAGTATCATATCGGGGGGTTTGAACACTGAAGCTTTCTTT	CASIISGGLNTEAFF
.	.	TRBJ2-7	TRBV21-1	TGTGCCAGCAGCAATCGGGTCTTC	CASSNRVF
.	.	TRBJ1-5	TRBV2	TGTGCCAGCAGCCCGACAGCCTCCCCACAGCCCCAGCATTTT	CASSPTASPQPQHF
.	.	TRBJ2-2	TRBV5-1	TGCGCCAGCAGCCCCCAGGGCATAGACACCGGGGAGCTGTTTTTT	CASSPQGIDTGELFF
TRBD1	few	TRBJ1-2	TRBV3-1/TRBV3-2	TGTGCCAGCAGCCAAGAAGCTTTACAGGGGCGGAATGGCTACACCTTC	CASSQEALQGRNGYTF
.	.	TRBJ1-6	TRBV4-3	TGCGCCAGCAGCCAAGAGACAGATAATTCACCCCTCCACTTT	CASSQETDNSPLHF
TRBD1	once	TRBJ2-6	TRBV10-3	TGTGCCATCAGTGAGTCCGTGGGACAGGGAACCTCTGGGGCCAACGTCCTGACTTTC	CAISESVGQGTSGANVLTF
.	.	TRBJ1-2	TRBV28	TGTGCCAGCAACGCTAGAGTAGTGGCCAGCTATGGCTACACCTTC	CASNARVVASYGYTF
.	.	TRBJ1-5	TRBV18	TGTGCCAGCTCACCATTTCGGCAACCAGGGAGCAATCAGCCCCAGCATTTT	CASSPFRQPGSNQPQHF
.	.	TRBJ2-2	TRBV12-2	TGTGCAAGTCGCTTAAGACAGGGGGCACGGACCGGGGAGCTGTTTTTT	CASRLRQGARTGELFF